The 7 T cell receptor beta chains reported below all come from one sample, sequenced in a study of identifying expanded T cells in peripheral blood. Some clones are missing from TCRdb's copy, which holds only in-frame ones; the method was immunoSEQ multiplex PCR. The data contain some 120,000 clones, about 80% of them singletons. The sequencing input was blood. The receptors here all came from a person aged 18 to 75 in good health.

The rearrangement joins TRBV29-1 to TRBJ1-2; 7 bases agree with TRBD1. The CDR3 is made up of 11 amino acids. The germline V gene encodes CDR1 SQVTM and CDR2 ANQGSEA. V was pared by 6 bases and J by 8 bases, with 6 bases of the junction left unmatched. The CDR3 is CSVAYRGGYTF. The CDR3 coding sequence is TGCAGCGTCGCCTACAGGGGCGGCTACACCTTC. Combining the CDR3 with reference TRBV29-1 and TRBJ1-2 gives the whole variable domain SAVISQKPSRDICQRGTSLTIQCQVDSQVTMMFWYRQQPGQSLTLIATANQGSEATYESGFVIDKFPISRPNLTFSTLTVSNMSPEDSSIYLCSVAYRGGYTFGSGTRLTVV.

The chain couples TRBV7-9 to TRBJ1-2; tentative D call: TRBD1 (6 bases). This CDR3 region has 15 residues. V was shortened by 5 bases and J by 8 bases, with 21 bases between the two germline ends. Per the germline V gene, CDR1 is SEHNR and CDR2 is FQNEAQ (reference sequence). DNA for the CDR3: TGTGCCAGCAGCACTCACGGGGGGCGGTTAGGAGGCTACACCTTC. Protein sequence: CASSTHGGRLGGYTF.

J is TRBJ1-3 and V is TRBV7-9; 7 positions match TRBD1. V dropped 7 bases and J dropped 0; count of bases not matched to a gene: 6. Germline values: CDR1 SEHNR, CDR2 FQNEAQ (reference sequence). The CDR3 is 15 residues long. CDR3 region: CASITGQSSGNTIYF. The CDR3 nucleotides read TGTGCCAGCATTACGGGACAGAGCTCTGGAAACACCATATATTTT.

The rearrangement uses TRBV29-1 and TRBJ2-7, with D possibly being TRBD1 (5 bases). V was pared by 6 bases and J by 5 bases, with 11 bases between. The CDR3 has 11 residues. CDR1 and CDR2 from the germline V gene are SQVTM and ANQGSEA. CDR3: CSVFQGNEQYF. The CDR3 DNA is TGCAGCGTCTTCCAGGGAAACGAGCAGTACTTC.

Worth noting for this clone: A junction end diverges from the germline sequence, so it may reflect a read error. The chain uses TRBV30 and TRBJ2-7; 8 bases fit TRBD1. CDR1 and CDR2 from the germline V gene are GTSNPN and SVGIG (reference sequence). This CDR3 comprises 12 residues. This chain's CDR3 is CAFGTGPYEQYF. CDR3 DNA: TGCGCCTTCGGGACAGGACCCTACGAGCAGTACTTC.

The chain has TRBV5-1 and TRBJ1-2; D ambiguous. Trimming removed 2 bases from V and 5 bases from J, with 10 bases in between. The CDR3 sequence is 13 residues long. CDR1 SGHRS and CDR2 YFSETQ come from the germline V gene. Here the CDR3 reads CASSFELLYGYTF. In DNA, the CDR3 is TGCGCCAGCAGCTTCGAATTGTTATATGGCTACACCTTC.

This clone was seen at least ten times. Other nucleotide sequences in the sample specify the same CDR3. V is TRBV9 and J is TRBJ1-3, with D tentatively TRBD1 (6 bases). This CDR3 has 14 residues. Germline CDR1 is SGDLS and CDR2 is YYNGEE. Trimming took 3 bases from V and 1 from J, leaving 8 bases between them. The CDR3 region is CASSATGSGNTIYF. DNA of the CDR3: TGTGCCAGCAGCGCAACAGGGTCTGGAAACACCATATATTTT.